These 26 T cell receptor beta chains share one sample of origin, sequenced in a study of blood T cell repertoires in COVID-19. Repertoires were generated with immunoSEQ multiplex PCR, while TCRdb's copy carries only in-frame clones and drops some. The sample yields fewer than 500,000 clones, nearly 90% seen once. Material: PBMCs or T cells enriched from blood (not recorded which). These receptors all stem from a young woman with acute COVID-19.

The J gene is TRBJ2-5, the V gene TRBV9; a weak D match, TRBD2 (6 bases). Trimming pared 0 bases from V and 5 bases from J, leaving 17 bases between. Germline loops: CDR1 SGDLS, CDR2 YYNGEE. The CDR3 is 16 amino acids. The CDR3 spells CASSVDGEDSGETQYF. CDR3 coding DNA: TGTGCCAGCAGCGTAGATGGGGAGGATAGTGGGGAGACCCAGTACTTC.

This chain uses TRBV5-6 with TRBJ1-2, with 7 bases aligning to TRBD1. The trim removed 0 bases at V and 8 bases at J, leaving 16 bases unmatched. This CDR3 is built from 17 residues. Germline CDR1 reads SGHDT; CDR2 reads YYEEEE. In nucleotides, the CDR3 is TGTGCCAGCAGCTTGGAGCAGGGGGAAATCCCGTGGCGAGGCTACACCTTC. Translating it yields CASSLEQGEIPWRGYTF.

This clone was picked up one time. The CDR3 reads CASSLRGLADNEQFF. The CDR3 DNA sequence: TGTGCCAGCAGTTTAAGGGGACTAGCGGACAATGAGCAGTTCTTC. J is TRBJ2-1 and V is TRBV7-6, with TRBD2 identical over 11 bases. CDR3 length: 15 residues. The germline V gene has CDR1 SGHVS and CDR2 FNYEAQ. Trimming removed 6 bases from V and 5 bases from J; junction bases left unmatched: 6.

J is TRBJ1-4 and V is TRBV3-1 (or the pseudogene TRBV3-2), with TRBD1 matching 7 bases. In germline, CDR1 is LGHDT, CDR2 YNNKEL (reference sequence). The ends lost 3 bases at V and 7 bases at J; junction bases unmatched: 5. CDR3 size: 14 residues. The CDR3 DNA sequence: TGTGCCAGCAGCCATGGCGACAGGGCTGAAAAACTGTTTTTT. Translation: CASSHGDRAEKLFF.

The J gene is TRBJ2-1, the V gene TRBV13; perhaps TRBD2 as D (6 bases). This CDR3 spans 15 amino acids. The V end lost 5 bases, the J end lost 2 bases, and 13 bases lay between the germline ends. From germline, CDR1 is PRHDT and CDR2 FYEKMQ (reference sequence). CDR3 nucleotides: TGTGCCAGCAGCCCCCCTAGCGCGCCCTACAATGAGCAGTTCTTC. It translates to CASSPPSAPYNEQFF.

V gene TRBV28 combines with J gene TRBJ2-6; 9 bases agree with TRBD1. V trimming: 8 bases; J trimming: 1 base; junction bases outside the gene matches: 6. The germline V gene has CDR1 MDHEN and CDR2 SYDVKM. The CDR3 is made up of 16 amino acids. The CDR3 DNA sequence: TGTGCCAGCGGGACAGGGCTCCAGTCTGGGGCCAACGTCCTGACTTTC. Translated, it gives CASGTGLQSGANVLTF.

The genes are TRBV19 and TRBJ2-7; TRBD1 might be the D (6 bases). This CDR3 region has 13 residues. CDR1 LNHDA and CDR2 SQIVND come from the germline V gene (reference sequence). V gave up 5 bases and J gave up 3 bases, with 11 bases separating them. CDR3 DNA: TGTGCCAGTAGTGACCAAGGGGGCTACGAGCAGTACTTC. As protein: CASSDQGGYEQYF. The full variable domain, its missing parts supplied by reference TRBV19 and TRBJ2-7, is DGGITQSPKYLFRKEGQNVTLSCEQNLNHDAMYWYRQDPGQGLRLIYYSQIVNDFQKGDIAEGYSVSREKKESFPLTVTSAQKNPTAFYLCASSDQGGYEQYFGPGTRLTVT.

The J gene is TRBJ1-2, the V gene TRBV19; 8 bases are a match to TRBD1. The CDR3 runs 17 residues. V lost 3 bases, J lost 4 bases, and 13 bases stayed unmatched. The germline V gene has CDR1 LNHDA and CDR2 SQIVND (reference sequence). CDR3: CASSMSGQGIVSYGYTF. The CDR3 region has the DNA TGTGCCAGTAGTATGAGCGGACAGGGAATCGTTAGCTATGGCTACACCTTC.

The chain recombines TRBV19 with TRBJ1-2; 7 bases line up with TRBD1. The CDR3 runs to 16 residues. The J segment lost 2 bases and the V segment lost 0 bases, leaving 6 bases of the junction unmatched. Germline CDR1 LNHDA, CDR2 SQIVND (reference sequence). The CDR3 DNA sequence: TGTGCCAGTAGTATAGACCTACAGGGGCGAAACTATGGCTACACCTTC. Protein product: CASSIDLQGRNYGYTF.

The V call is TRBV2, the J call TRBJ1-4, with D unclear. Trimming left V 3 bases short and J 10 bases short, with 15 bases between. CDR1 and CDR2 from the germline V gene are SNHLY and FYNNEI. The CDR3 loop spans 14 amino acids. CDR3 bases: TGTGCCAGCAGTGAGAGACTGCCTGGCGGAAAACTGTTTTTT. It specifies CASSERLPGGKLFF.

V and J are TRBV10-3 and TRBJ2-7; 8 bases are a match to TRBD2. Germline assignment: CDR1 ENHRY and CDR2 SYGVKD. This CDR3 is built from 16 residues. Losses at the gene ends were 2 bases for V and 5 bases for J; bases not matched to a gene: 11. The CDR3, as DNA: TGTGCCATCAGTGAGGCCTCCCGGGAGGGCGGCGACGAGCAGTACTTC. This codes for CAISEASREGGDEQYF.

This clone was seen a single time. For the CDR3, the DNA is TGTGCCAGCAGCGCCGGGACAGGGGATTCGGGCCCCCTCCACTTT. Protein: CASSAGTGDSGPLHF. This chain joins TRBV9 and TRBJ1-6; 10 nucleotides agree with TRBD1. Germline-derived CDR1 and CDR2 are SGDLS and YYNGEE. The trim removed 3 bases at V and 13 bases at J, leaving 10 bases unmatched. The CDR3 is 15 amino acids.

The chain joins TRBV7-9 to TRBJ2-6, with D perhaps matching TRBD2 (5 bases). This CDR3 contains 15 residues. The germline gives CDR1 SEHNR, CDR2 FQNEAQ (reference sequence). Trimming shortened V by 0 bases and J by 3 bases, and 6 bases separated the two germline ends. The CDR3 spells CASSLAGVGANVLTF. In DNA, the CDR3 is TGTGCCAGCAGCTTAGCCGGGGTTGGGGCCAACGTCCTGACTTTC.

The chain recombines TRBV5-1 with TRBJ1-2; 10 bases match TRBD1. The CDR3 is made up of 14 amino acids. V shed 3 bases and J 6 bases; nucleotides not matched to a gene: 5. Germline CDR1 and CDR2: SGHRS and YFSETQ. The CDR3 protein is CASSWTGTGDGYTF. The CDR3 coding sequence is TGCGCCAGCAGCTGGACCGGGACAGGGGATGGCTACACCTTC.

The V and J genes are TRBV6-1 and TRBJ2-5, with 12 bases fitting TRBD2. Germline lookup yields CDR1 MNHNS and CDR2 SASEGT. This CDR3 has 16 amino acids. After removal of 3 bases from V and 4 bases from J, the junction contained 6 bases not matched to a gene. The CDR3 protein is CASSDLAGGRGETQYF. DNA of the CDR3: TGTGCCAGCAGTGACCTAGCGGGGGGGCGAGGAGAGACCCAGTACTTC.

The chain links TRBV19 to TRBJ2-1; 9 bases align to TRBD1. V trimming: 5 bases; J trimming: 6 bases; junction bases outside the gene matches: 5. CDR1 is LNHDA and CDR2 is SQIVND in the germline V gene (reference sequence). The CDR3 runs 14 residues. CDR3 protein: CASSRDRGINEQFF. CDR3 nucleotides: TGTGCCAGTAGTCGTGACAGGGGGATCAATGAGCAGTTCTTC.

This chain joins TRBV6-1 and TRBJ2-5, with no clear D. The CDR3 extends over 15 amino acids. Between the trimmed V and J ends, which lost 0 bases and 2 bases, there was a span of 10 bases. The germline gives CDR1 MNHNS, CDR2 SASEGT. CDR3 bases: TGTGCCAGCAGTGAAGCTGCCGCAGGACAAGAGACCCAGTACTTC. This sequence encodes CASSEAAAGQETQYF.

This chain connects TRBV3-1 (or the pseudogene TRBV3-2) to TRBJ2-1; 8 nucleotides agree with TRBD2. J was trimmed by 10 bases and V by 11 bases; bases with no gene match: 7. Germline loops: CDR1 LGHDT, CDR2 YNNKEL (reference sequence). The CDR3 spans 11 residues. The CDR3 reads CASRGGREQFF. The CDR3 DNA reads TGTGCCTCCCGGGGGGGTAGGGAGCAGTTCTTC.

This clone was seen once. This sequence joins TRBV7-8 and TRBJ2-7; 9 nucleotides align to TRBD1. CDR3 size: 15 residues. With 4 bases clipped from V and 4 bases from J, the junction kept 8 bases outside the gene matches. The germline V gene has CDR1 SGHVS and CDR2 FQNEAQ. The CDR3 nucleotides are TGTGCCAGCAGCTCCCCCGGGACAGGGACGTACGAGCAGTACTTC. This codes for CASSSPGTGTYEQYF.

The table lists this clone with a count of one. The rearrangement joins TRBV3-1 (or the pseudogene TRBV3-2) to TRBJ1-5; 8 positions match TRBD1. The CDR3 spans 15 residues. V gave up 0 bases and J gave up 6 bases; unmatched junction bases: 4. CDR1 is LGHDT, CDR2 YNNKEL, per germline (reference sequence). The CDR3 nucleotides read TGTGCCAGCAGCCAAGAAGGGACAGGAGGTCAGCCCCAGCATTTT. This sequence encodes CASSQEGTGGQPQHF.

The CDR3 sequence is CASSPYGGFPDGYTF. The CDR3 DNA is TGTGCCAGCAGCCCGTACGGGGGGTTCCCAGATGGCTACACCTTC. The V call is TRBV11-1, the J call TRBJ1-2, with D maybe TRBD1 (5 bases). Looked up from germline, CDR1 is SGHAT and CDR2 is FQDESV (reference sequence). With 5 bases removed from V and 6 bases from J, the gap between germline ends came to 19 bases. The CDR3 is made up of 15 amino acids.

V and J are TRBV7-2 and TRBJ2-5; 8 bases match TRBD2. From germline, CDR1 is SGHTA and CDR2 FQGNSA. Trimming cost V 1 base and J 4 bases; bases outside gene matches: 8. The CDR3 loop spans 16 amino acids. The CDR3 DNA reads TGTGCCAGCAGCTTAGGGGCTGCGGGGGGAGGAGAGACCCAGTACTTC. It encodes CASSLGAAGGGETQYF.

This chain uses TRBV28 with TRBJ2-2; no clear D gene. Trimming pared 4 bases from V and 7 bases from J, leaving 4 bases between. Germline V CDR1 and CDR2: MDHEN, SYDVKM. The CDR3 consists of 11 residues. CDR3 region: CASSYIGELFF. As DNA, the CDR3 is TGTGCCAGCAGTTATATCGGGGAGCTGTTTTTT. The full variable domain, completed using reference TRBV28 and TRBJ2-2, is DVKVTQSSRYLVKRTGEKVFLECVQDMDHENMFWYRQDPGLGLRLIYFSYDVKMKEKGDIPEGYSVSREKKERFSLILESASTNQTSMYLCASSYIGELFFGEGSRLTVL.

This clone has a single count. V is TRBV6-5 and J is TRBJ2-1, with D possibly TRBD2 on 6 matching bases. The CDR3 sequence is 12 residues long. V was clipped by 6 bases and J by 7 bases, with 10 bases between them. Germline V CDR1 and CDR2: MNHEY, SVGAGI. The CDR3, as DNA: TGTGCCAGCAGCCGGACTATAAATGAGCAGTTCTTC. Its protein product is CASSRTINEQFF.

The CDR3, as DNA: TGTGCCAGCAGCCAGAACAGATACACTGAAGCTTTCTTT. Its translation is CASSQNRYTEAFF. The rearrangement uses TRBV7-8 and TRBJ1-1; D not resolved. V was clipped by 5 bases and J by 3 bases, with 10 bases between them. Germline V gene sequence: CDR1 SGHVS, CDR2 FQNEAQ. CDR3 size: 13 residues.

This clone occurred a few times. The rearrangement joins TRBV9 to TRBJ2-2; 10 bases map to TRBD2. CDR3 size: 16 residues. Unmatched junction bases numbered 6, after V lost 0 bases and J lost 7 bases. CDR1 and CDR2 (germline): SGDLS, YYNGEE. CDR3: CASSVASGGQGGELFF. The DNA of the CDR3 is TGTGCCAGCAGCGTAGCTAGCGGGGGCCAGGGCGGGGAGCTGTTTTTT.